These T cell receptor beta chains were read from a single sample in a study of tumor-infiltrating lymphocytes in primary liver carcinoma. TCRdb processed the multiplex PCR reads anew with MiXCR; each CDR3 protein has one entry. Of 30,000 to 40,000 distinct CDR3 sequences in the sample, around 74% were seen once. Sequenced input: liver tumor tissue from sampling region 4. The receptors originated from a man in his forties with primary liver carcinoma and hepatitis B virus infection. The CDR3 runs from the conserved cysteine through the conserved F or W. Fields, in order: V gene, J gene, D gene, clone size, CDR3 DNA, CDR3 protein. A D gene is named only where the DNA matches it firmly. Clone size is not always given. Where it is, it says once, few, many or a class for expanded clones.

TRBV6-6,TRBJ2-1,NA,NA,TGTGCCAGCAGTTACTCGATTGGATACTACAATGAGCAGTTCTTC,CASSYSIGYYNEQFF
TRBV6-1,TRBJ2-1,NA,NA,TGTGCCAGCAGTGAGCAACTGGGGGCCTACAATAAGCAGTTCTTC,CASSEQLGAYNKQFF
TRBV11-1,TRBJ2-4,TRBD2,NA,TGTGCCAGCAGCTTTCCTGTGACTAGCGGGACCAAAAGCATTCTGTACTTC,CASSFPVTSGTKSILYF
TRBV12-3/TRBV12-4,TRBJ1-6,NA,medium-sized,TGTGCCAGCAGTGCAGACAGACAATATTCACCCCTCCACTTT,CASSADRQYSPLHF
TRBV11-1,TRBJ2-3,TRBD1,large,TGTGCCAGCAGCCCGAGACAGGGATTAACAGATACGCAGTATTTT,CASSPRQGLTDTQYF
TRBV6-1,TRBJ2-7,NA,NA,TGTGCCAGCAGCGGATTCTACGAGCAGCATTTC,CASSGFYEQHF
TRBV28,TRBJ2-3,TRBD2,NA,TGTGCCGGCAGTAAGGGGATATCACTAGCGGAAGATACGCAGTATTTT,CAGSKGISLAEDTQYF
TRBV6-4,TRBJ1-1,NA,many,TGTGCCAGCAGTGGCGGTGCTGGGGGGTCGGCTTTCTTT,CASSGGAGGSAFF
TRBV11-2,TRBJ2-2,NA,NA,TGTGACAGCAGCTCATCCCTCGCCGGGGAGCTGTCTTTT,CDSSSSLAGELSF
TRBV5-6,TRBJ1-1,NA,medium-sized,TGTGCCAGCAGCTTGGAGAGGGAAACTGAAGCTTTCTTT,CASSLERETEAFF
TRBV10-2,TRBJ1-2,NA,NA,TGCGTCAGCAATTTCCAAAAGGACTATGGTTACACCTTC,CVSNFQKDYGYTF
TRBV12-3/TRBV12-4,TRBJ2-3,TRBD1,many,TGTGCCAGCAGTTGGGACAGGGATGGATCAGATACGCAGTATTTT,CASSWDRDGSDTQYF
TRBV7-9,TRBJ2-7,TRBD2,NA,TGTGCCAGCAGCCTCGGGCTAGCGGAGCAGAATTTC,CASSLGLAEQNF
TRBV28,TRBJ2-5,TRBD1,NA,TGTGCCAGCAGGGGACCGACAGGGGGACGACCAGAGGCCCAGTACTTC,CASRGPTGGRPEAQYF
TRBV29-1,TRBJ2-5,TRBD2,NA,TGCGGCGCCCCCGGGGGGACTCAAGAGACCCGGTTCTTC,CGAPGGTQETRFF
TRBV5-1,TRBJ2-2,NA,NA,TGCACTAGCAGCTTGAGTCCCTCGAACACCGGGGAGCTGTTTTTT,CTSSLSPSNTGELFF
TRBV7-2,TRBJ2-1,TRBD2,NA,TGTGCCAGCAGCTTAGAGGGACGAGCGGGAGGGAATGAGCAGTTCTTC,CASSLEGRAGGNEQFF
TRBV5-5,TRBJ2-3,NA,once,TGTGCCAGCAGCGCCGAATCTAGCAGGAGAGGTACGCAGTATTTT,CASSAESSRRGTQYF
TRBV6-6,TRBJ2-7,TRBD2,NA,TGTGCCAGCAACTCAAGTAGCGGGAGCTCCTACGAGCAATACTTC,CASNSSSGSSYEQYF
TRBV29-1,TRBJ2-1,TRBD2,NA,TGCAGCGTTGGGGAGGGAAGGCAGCTCTTC,CSVGEGRQLF
TRBV24-1,TRBJ2-2,NA,NA,TGTGCCACCAGTGATTTGATGTACACCGGGGAGCTGTTCTTT,CATSDLMYTGELFF
TRBV28,TRBJ1-5,NA,NA,TGTGCCGGCACCCCAGGGGACGGCAACCAGCCCCAGCATTTT,CAGTPGDGNQPQHF
TRBV5-1,TRBJ2-5,NA,NA,TGCGCTAGCAGCTTGGCCGGGATAACCGAAGAGACCCAGTACTTC,CASSLAGITEETQYF
TRBV5-5,TRBJ1-1,NA,NA,TGTGCCAGCAGCCATGAGGGCGAGCGATACAATGAAGCTTTCTTT,CASSHEGERYNEAFF
TRBV28,TRBJ1-2,NA,NA,TGTGCCAGCGGTGTCCGGGACGGCTATGACTACACCTTC,CASGVRDGYDYTF